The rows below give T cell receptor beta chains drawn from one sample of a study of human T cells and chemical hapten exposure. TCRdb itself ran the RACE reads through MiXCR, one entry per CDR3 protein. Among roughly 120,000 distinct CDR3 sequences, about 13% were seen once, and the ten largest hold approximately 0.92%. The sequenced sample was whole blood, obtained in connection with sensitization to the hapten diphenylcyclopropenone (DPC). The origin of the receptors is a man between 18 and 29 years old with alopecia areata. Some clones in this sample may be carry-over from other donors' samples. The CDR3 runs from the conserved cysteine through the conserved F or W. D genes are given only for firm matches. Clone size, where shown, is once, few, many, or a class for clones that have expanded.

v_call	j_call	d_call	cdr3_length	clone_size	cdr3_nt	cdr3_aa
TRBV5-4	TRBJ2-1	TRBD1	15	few	TGTGCCAGCAGCCCAGCCGGGACAGGAGACAATGAGCAGTTCTTC	CASSPAGTGDNEQFF
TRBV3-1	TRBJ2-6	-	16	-	TGTGCCAGCAGCCAAGAAAGGAAGGCTGGGGCCAACGTCCTGACTTTC	CASSQERKAGANVLTF
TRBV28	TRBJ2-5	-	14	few	TGTGCCAGCAGTTTCAAACCCGACCAAGAGACCCAGTACTTC	CASSFKPDQETQYF
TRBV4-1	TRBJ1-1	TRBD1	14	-	TGCGCCAGCAGCCAACAGACAGGGGACACTGAAGCTTTCTTT	CASSQQTGDTEAFF
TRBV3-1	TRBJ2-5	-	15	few	TGTGCCAGCAGCCAAGAAGCGCGTCAGAGAGAGACCCAGTACTTC	CASSQEARQRETQYF
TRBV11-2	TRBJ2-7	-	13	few	TGTGCCAGCAGCTTAGGCCCAGGGGACGAGCAGTACTTC	CASSLGPGDEQYF
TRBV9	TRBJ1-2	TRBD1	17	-	TGTGCCAGCAGCGTAGATTGGACAGGGGGCGCTAACTATGGCTACACCTTC	CASSVDWTGGANYGYTF
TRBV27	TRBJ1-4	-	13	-	TGTGCCAGCAGTTACTCAACTAATGAAAAACTGTTTTTT	CASSYSTNEKLFF
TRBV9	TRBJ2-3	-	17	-	TGTGCCAGCAGCGTAGACTCCCCTCGACCCAGCACAGATACGCAGTATTTT	CASSVDSPRPSTDTQYF
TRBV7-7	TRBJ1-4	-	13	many	TGTGCCAGCAGCTGGGGACATAATGAAAAACTGTTTTTT	CASSWGHNEKLFF
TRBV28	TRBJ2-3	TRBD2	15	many	TGTGCCAGCAGTTTACGGGGGGGCCCCTCAGATACGCAGTATTTT	CASSLRGGPSDTQYF
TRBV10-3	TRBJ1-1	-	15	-	TGTGCCATCAGTGGTCAGGGCTTGATGAACACTGAAGCTTTCTTT	CAISGQGLMNTEAFF
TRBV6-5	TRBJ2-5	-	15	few	TGTGCCAGCAGTGCCTCGCCTCGGGGGTGGGAGACCCAGTACTTC	CASSASPRGWETQYF
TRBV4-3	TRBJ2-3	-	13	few	TGCGCCAGCAGCCAAGAGCAGCGATATACGCAGTATTTT	CASSQEQRYTQYF
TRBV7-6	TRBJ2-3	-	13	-	TGTGCCAGCAGCGCTATGCTCACAGATACGCAGTATTTT	CASSAMLTDTQYF
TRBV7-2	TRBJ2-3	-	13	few	TGTGCCAGCAGCTTAGATGCTAGGAATACGCAGTATTTT	CASSLDARNTQYF
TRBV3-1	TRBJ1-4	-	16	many	TGTGCCAGCAGCACAGAACAGTACCTGCGACGCGAAAAACTGTTTTTT	CASSTEQYLRREKLFF
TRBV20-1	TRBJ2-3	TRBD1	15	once	TGCAGTGCTAGACCCGACAGGGTGAGCACAGATACGCAGTATTTT	CSARPDRVSTDTQYF
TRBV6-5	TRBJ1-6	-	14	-	TGTGCCAGCACACGACATCCTAGTATTTCACCCCTCCACTTT	CASTRHPSISPLHF
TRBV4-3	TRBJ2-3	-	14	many	TGCGCCAGCAGCCAAGCACAGGGCACAGATACGCAGTATTTT	CASSQAQGTDTQYF
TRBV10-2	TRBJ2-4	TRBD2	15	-	TGCGCCAGCAGTGAGCGGGGGGTAGCCAAAAACATTCAGTACTTC	CASSERGVAKNIQYF
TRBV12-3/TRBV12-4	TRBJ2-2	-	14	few	TGTGCCAGCAGTTTTATTACGAACACCGGGGAGCTGTTTTTT	CASSFITNTGELFF
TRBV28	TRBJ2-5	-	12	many	TGTGCCAGCAGTCCCGGTCGGGAGACCCAGTACTTC	CASSPGRETQYF
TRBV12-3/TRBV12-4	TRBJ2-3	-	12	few	TGTGCCAGCAGTTTAGTTGCCGATACGCAGTATTTT	CASSLVADTQYF
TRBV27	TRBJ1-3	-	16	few	TGTGCCAGCAGCGGAACCGACGCCAACTCTGGAAACACCATATATTTT	CASSGTDANSGNTIYF
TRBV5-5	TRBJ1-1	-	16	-	TGTGCCAGCAGCTCACTGACGGACCTGATGAACACTGAAGCTTTCTTT	CASSSLTDLMNTEAFF
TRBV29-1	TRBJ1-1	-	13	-	TGCAGCGTTGGAGACAGACTGAACACTGAAGCTTTCTTT	CSVGDRLNTEAFF
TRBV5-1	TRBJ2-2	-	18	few	TGCGCCAGCAGCTTGGCTCCCAGGTCGCCAACGAACACCGGGGAGCTGTTTTTT	CASSLAPRSPTNTGELFF
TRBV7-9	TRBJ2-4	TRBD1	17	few	TGTGCCAGCAGCTTAGACAGGGGCGATCCCCTAAAAAACATTCAGTACTTC	CASSLDRGDPLKNIQYF
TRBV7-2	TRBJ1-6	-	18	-	TGTGCCAGCAGTCCCGGGCAGGGGAGGGAGTCCTATAATTCACCCCTCCACTTT	CASSPGQGRESYNSPLHF
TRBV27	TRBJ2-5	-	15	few	TGTGCCAGCAGTTTATCCACCCCAGGACAAGAGACCCAGTACTTC	CASSLSTPGQETQYF
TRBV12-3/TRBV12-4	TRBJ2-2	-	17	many	TGTGCCAGCAGACGGGGCGAAGTGTCCGCGAACACCGGGGAGCTGTTTTTT	CASRRGEVSANTGELFF
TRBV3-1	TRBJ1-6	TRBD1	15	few	TGTGCCAGCAGCCCCACAGGGGGCATAGGGTCACCCCTCCACTTT	CASSPTGGIGSPLHF
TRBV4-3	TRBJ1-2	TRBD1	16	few	TGCGCCAGCAGCCAAGGGCGGAGCGGGACAGGGGAAGGCTACACCTTC	CASSQGRSGTGEGYTF
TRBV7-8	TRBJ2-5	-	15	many	TGTGCCAGCAGCCAAGGGAACGGTCAGCAAGAGACCCAGTACTTC	CASSQGNGQQETQYF
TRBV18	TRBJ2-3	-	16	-	TGTGCCAGCTCACCGAGGGGGGCTAGTCCAACAGATACGCAGTATTTT	CASSPRGASPTDTQYF
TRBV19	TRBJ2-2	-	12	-	TGTGCCAGCAGGGGCGAGCCCGGGGAGCTGTTTTTT	CASRGEPGELFF
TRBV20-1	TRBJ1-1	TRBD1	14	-	TGCAGTGCTAGTTCCGGACAGGGTCACACTGAAGCTTTCTTT	CSASSGQGHTEAFF
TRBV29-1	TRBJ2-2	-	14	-	TGCAGCGTTGAAGATCCGGGACGGCACCGGGAGCTGTTTTTT	CSVEDPGRHRELFF
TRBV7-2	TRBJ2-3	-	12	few	TGTGCCAGCAGCTTGGACACTCTTACGCAGTATTTT	CASSLDTLTQYF
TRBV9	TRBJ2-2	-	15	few	TGTGCCAGCACCTGGGACAACGCGAACACCGGGGAGCTGTTTTTT	CASTWDNANTGELFF
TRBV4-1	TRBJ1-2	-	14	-	TGCGCCAGCAGCCAAGGTGTGGGGAACTATGGCTACACCTTC	CASSQGVGNYGYTF
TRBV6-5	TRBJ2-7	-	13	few	TGTGCCAGCATGGCTAGCCATACCTACGAGCAGTACTTC	CASMASHTYEQYF
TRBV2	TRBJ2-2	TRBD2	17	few	TGTGCCAGCTCAAGAACTCAGGAGCGGGGGACCACCGGGGAGCTGTTTTTT	CASSRTQERGTTGELFF
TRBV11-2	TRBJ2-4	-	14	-	TGTGCCAGCAGCTTAGTGGGCGGCAAAAACATTCAGTACTTC	CASSLVGGKNIQYF
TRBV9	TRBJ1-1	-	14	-	TGTGCCAGCAGCTCCTTAGGGGGTCTCAAGAAAGCTTTCTTT	CASSSLGGLKKAFF
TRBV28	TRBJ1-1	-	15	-	TGTGCCAGCAGCTCCAGGCTTGCATGGGGCGCTGAAGCTTTCTTT	CASSSRLAWGAEAFF
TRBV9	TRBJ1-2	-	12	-	TGTGCCAGCAGCTCTGAAATCTATGGCTACACCTTC	CASSSEIYGYTF
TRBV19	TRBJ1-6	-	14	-	-	CASSTSGYNSPLHF
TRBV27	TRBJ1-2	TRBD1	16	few	TGTGCCAGCAGACCGACAGGGCCACTGTCTTTCTATGGCTACACCTTC	CASRPTGPLSFYGYTF
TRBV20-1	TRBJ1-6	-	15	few	TGCAGTGCTAGCCCCTTCCGGGTTGGTAATTCACCCCTCCACTTT	CSASPFRVGNSPLHF
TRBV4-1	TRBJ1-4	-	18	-	TGCGCCAGCAGCCAAGATCGAATCCGGGGGCGCGTTTGGGAAAAACTGTTTTTT	CASSQDRIRGRVWEKLFF
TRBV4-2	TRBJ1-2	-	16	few	TGTGCCAGCAGCCAAACCTCTACAGGTGCCAACTATGGCTACACCTTC	CASSQTSTGANYGYTF
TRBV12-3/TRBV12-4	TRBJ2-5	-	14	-	TGTGCCAGCAGCAGAGGGACACGGCAAGAGACCCAGTACTTC	CASSRGTRQETQYF
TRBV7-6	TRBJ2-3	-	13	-	TGTGCCAGCAGCTTAACCCCCCCAGATACGCAGTATTTT	CASSLTPPDTQYF